This T cell receptor (beta chain) was obtained from a study of CD8 T cells in ankylosing spondylitis. Whole-study results and caveats: The study identified a TCR beta motif of eight highly homologous variants that appeared characteristic of ankylosing spondylitis blood. As reported, disease-linked clones showed significant enrichment in matched ankylosing spondylitis synovial fluid.

About this clonotype itself: Its antigen is currently unknown.

From germline, CDR1 is ENHRY and CDR2 SYGVKD. J gave up 4 bases and V 4 bases, and 14 bases lay outside the gene matches. The length of the CDR3 is 17 residues. Quantitative 5'-RACE with molecular barcodes generated TCR beta libraries. TCRdb reanalysed the 5' RACE reads using MiXCR and keeps one entry per CDR3 protein. The sample consists of 380,000 or so distinct CDR3 sequences, roughly 22% of them appearing once. This TCR derives from a male donor with ankylosing spondylitis or in good health (not recorded which). The V and J genes are TRBV10-3 and TRBJ2-7; 9 bases are a match to TRBD1. Sequencing input: blood, either unsorted or a sorted T cell fraction (not recorded which). CDR3 in DNA: TGTGCCATCAGTGGTGGGACACCGGGACAGGGCAGTTACGAGCAGTACTTC. As protein: CAISGGTPGQGSYEQYF.